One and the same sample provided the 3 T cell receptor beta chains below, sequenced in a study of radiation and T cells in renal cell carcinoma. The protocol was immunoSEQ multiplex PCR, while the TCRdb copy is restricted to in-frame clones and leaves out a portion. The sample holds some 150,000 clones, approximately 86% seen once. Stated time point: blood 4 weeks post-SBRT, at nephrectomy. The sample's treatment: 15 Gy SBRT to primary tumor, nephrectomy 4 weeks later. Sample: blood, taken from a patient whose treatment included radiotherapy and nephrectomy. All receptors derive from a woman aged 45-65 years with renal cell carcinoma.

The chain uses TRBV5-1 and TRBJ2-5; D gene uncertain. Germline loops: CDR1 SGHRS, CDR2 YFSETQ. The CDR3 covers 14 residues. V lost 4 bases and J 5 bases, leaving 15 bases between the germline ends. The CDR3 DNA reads TGCGCCAGCAGCCCTTTGCCCCACCGGGAGACCCAGTACTTC. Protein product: CASSPLPHRETQYF.

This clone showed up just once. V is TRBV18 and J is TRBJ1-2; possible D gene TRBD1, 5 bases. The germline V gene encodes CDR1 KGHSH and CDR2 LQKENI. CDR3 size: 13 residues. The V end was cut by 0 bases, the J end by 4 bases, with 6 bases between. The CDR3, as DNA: TGTGCCAGCTCACCACCGGGGGGCTATGGCTACACCTTC. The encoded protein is CASSPPGGYGYTF.

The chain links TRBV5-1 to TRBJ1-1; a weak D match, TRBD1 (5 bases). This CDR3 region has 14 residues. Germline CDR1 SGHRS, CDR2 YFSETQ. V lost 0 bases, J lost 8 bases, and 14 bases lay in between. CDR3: CASSLGGTPSEAFF. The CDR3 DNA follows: TGCGCCAGCAGCTTGGGTGGGACCCCCTCCGAAGCTTTCTTT.